This T cell receptor (beta chain) was captured in a study of T cells in localized non-small cell lung cancer. Whole-study findings and limits: Uninvolved adjacent lung showed the highest T cell clonality, exceeding tumor.

V was pared by 6 bases and J by 2 bases, with 9 bases of the junction left unmatched. Germline V lookup: CDR1 ENHRY, CDR2 SYGVKD. CDR3 length equals 16 residues. Some clones are missing from TCRdb's copy, which holds only in-frame ones; the method was immunoSEQ multiplex PCR. The repertoire consists of about 25,000 clones, with 75% to 90% occurring once and the leading ten covering roughly an eighth. Regarding this clone: Its antigen is as yet unknown.

The receptor comes from a female donor older than 55 with stage I lung adenocarcinoma. The sequenced sample was peripheral blood, obtained before any cancer treatment. This chain joins TRBV10-3 and TRBJ1-3, with 8 bases that match TRBD1. CDR3 sequence: CAISQREQGAGNTIYF. CDR3 DNA sequence: TGTGCCATCAGCCAACGGGAACAGGGGGCTGGAAACACCATATATTTT.